This T cell receptor (beta chain) was captured by sequencing in a study of T cells in Graves' hyperthyroidism and ophthalmopathy. There are many counts of this clonotype. Antigen unknown. Study-level results: The model made its ophthalmopathy prediction, and onset followed a median approximately 6.5 months later.

Researchers amplified the TCR beta CDR3 regions from RNA transcripts. A set of HTBI primers served as the primers for a first-round RT-PCR of the TCR CDR3. TCRdb ran MiXCR on the multiplex PCR reads and lists one entry per CDR3 protein. The data hold about 540,000 distinct CDR3 sequences, with about 45% observed a single time. Specimen: peripheral blood or thyroid tissue (not recorded which). This clonotype originated in a woman between 18 and 29 years old with Graves' hyperthyroidism.

The CDR3 DNA reads as TGCAGTGCTAGAGTTTCGGACGGGGCCTACGAGCAGTACTTC. Protein product: CSARVSDGAYEQYF. This chain links TRBV20-1 with TRBJ2-7; a weak D match, TRBD2 (5 bases). The CDR3 runs to 14 residues. The V gene lost 1 base and the J gene lost 2 bases, with 12 bases spanning the gap. Looked up from germline, CDR1 is DFQATT and CDR2 is SNEGSKA (reference sequence).